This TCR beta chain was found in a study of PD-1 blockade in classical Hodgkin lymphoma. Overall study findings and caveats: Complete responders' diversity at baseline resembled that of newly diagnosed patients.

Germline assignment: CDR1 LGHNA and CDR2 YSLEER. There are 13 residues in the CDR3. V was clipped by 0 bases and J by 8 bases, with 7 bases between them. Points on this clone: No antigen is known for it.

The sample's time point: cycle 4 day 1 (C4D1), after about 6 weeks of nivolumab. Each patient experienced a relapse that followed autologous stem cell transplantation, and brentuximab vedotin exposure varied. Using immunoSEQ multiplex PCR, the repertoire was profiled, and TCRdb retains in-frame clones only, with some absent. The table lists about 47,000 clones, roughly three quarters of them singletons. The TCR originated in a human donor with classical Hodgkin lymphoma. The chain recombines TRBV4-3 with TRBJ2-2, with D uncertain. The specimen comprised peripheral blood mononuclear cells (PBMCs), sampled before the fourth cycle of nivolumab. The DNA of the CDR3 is TGCGCCAGCAGCCAAGATAGGGTAGGGGAGCTGTTTTTT. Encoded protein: CASSQDRVGELFF.